The 22 T cell receptor beta chains in this list originate from one sample, sequenced in a study of shared clonotypes between healthy human individuals (dated by TCRdb to 2018 to 2021). The library was made by the immunoSEQ multiplex PCR assay. Here the immuneACCESS table is served through TCRdb, limited to in-frame sequences with V and J called. Missing clones are a known gap in these copies; in checked studies unresolved V genes cover under half, and the rest lacks a known reason. The sample profile shows millions of clones; roughly 94% of them were found once. Of the sample, 0.13% is held by the ten largest clones. The sample consisted of naive CD4+ T cells sorted from blood. The intended sense of this specimen's cell subset or site label: CD45RA+ positively selected. These receptors were obtained from a man between 18 and 35 years old in good health.

This clone was detected once. V is TRBV18 and J is TRBJ2-3; D is undetermined. Germline-derived CDR1 and CDR2 are KGHSH and LQKENI. The CDR3 covers 13 residues. V lost 3 bases and J lost 5, with 9 bases in between. In DNA, the CDR3 is TGTGCCAGCTCACCGGACCGACGAGATACGCAGTATTTT. Translated: CASSPDRRDTQYF.

The rearrangement links TRBV5-6 to TRBJ1-4, with TRBD1 identical over 12 bases. Trimming removed 0 bases from V and 7 bases from J; junction bases left unmatched: 7. CDR1 is SGHDT and CDR2 is YYEEEE in the germline V gene. The CDR3 runs 17 residues. In DNA, the CDR3 is TGTGCCAGCAGCTTGGCCGGGACAGGGGGCCGGGGTGAAAAACTGTTTTTT. This translates into CASSLAGTGGRGEKLFF.

The chain has TRBV28 and TRBJ2-7, with TRBD1 identical over 9 bases. Germline V gene data show CDR1 as MDHEN and CDR2 as SYDVKM. V was pared by 5 bases and J by 4 bases, with 6 bases of the junction left unmatched. This CDR3 is built from 14 residues. The CDR3 coding sequence is TGTGCCAGCAGTGTCGCCGGGACAGGGTACGAGCAGTACTTC. Amino acids: CASSVAGTGYEQYF.

This sequence joins TRBV15 and TRBJ2-5; D call uncertain. V lost 1 base to trimming and J lost 2 bases, with 8 bases between them. This CDR3 comprises 14 residues. In germline, CDR1 is LNHNV, CDR2 YYDKDF (reference sequence). The CDR3 DNA sequence: TGTGCCACCAGCAGAGCCTGGGAACAAGAGACCCAGTACTTC. The encoded protein is CATSRAWEQETQYF.

The rearrangement joins TRBV6-6 to TRBJ2-7; no clear D. Trimming took 4 bases from V and 3 from J, leaving 13 bases between them. This CDR3 has 14 residues. Looked up from germline, CDR1 is MNHNY and CDR2 is SVGAGI (reference sequence). For the CDR3, the DNA is TGTGCCAGCAGTTCTACCGTGGGCCTCTACGAGCAGTACTTC. Translated, it gives CASSSTVGLYEQYF.

This chain uses TRBV15 with TRBJ2-1; D not certain. This CDR3 has 12 amino acids. The germline V gene encodes CDR1 LNHNV and CDR2 YYDKDF (reference sequence). V lost 2 bases and J lost 8, with 7 bases in between. The DNA of the CDR3 is TGTGCCACCAGCAGACGACTCGATGAGCAGTTCTTC. Translating gives CATSRRLDEQFF.

The chain combines TRBV19 with TRBJ1-1; D is unclear. This CDR3 is built from 15 residues. From germline, CDR1 is LNHDA and CDR2 SQIVND (reference sequence). The V gene lost 3 bases and the J gene lost 4 bases, with 15 bases spanning the gap. CDR3 protein: CASSIRGPVGTEAFF. The CDR3 DNA reads as TGTGCCAGTAGTATCCGAGGGCCGGTGGGCACTGAAGCTTTCTTT.

This rearrangement joins TRBV19 to TRBJ1-3, with D perhaps TRBD1 (5 bases). Germline CDR1 reads LNHDA; CDR2 reads SQIVND (reference sequence). V lost 3 bases and J lost 2, with 8 bases in between. The CDR3 loop spans 14 amino acids. CDR3 sequence (DNA): TGTGCCAGTAGTATGCGACAGACTGGAAACACCATATATTTT. Translation: CASSMRQTGNTIYF. Full variable domain (rest looked up from reference TRBV19 and TRBJ1-3): DGGITQSPKYLFRKEGQNVTLSCEQNLNHDAMYWYRQDPGQGLRLIYYSQIVNDFQKGDIAEGYSVSREKKESFPLTVTSAQKNPTAFYLCASSMRQTGNTIYFGEGSWLTVV.

The count of this clone is one. Distinct nucleotide sequences in the sample also encode this CDR3. V gene TRBV10-3 combines with J gene TRBJ2-7; D gene unclear. V was clipped by 3 bases and J by 2 bases, with 5 bases between them. This CDR3 contains 12 residues. CDR1 and CDR2 from the germline V gene are ENHRY and SYGVKD. The CDR3: CAISESAYEQYF. The CDR3 DNA is TGTGCCATCAGTGAATCGGCCTACGAGCAGTACTTC.

The rearrangement links TRBV6-6 to TRBJ2-7, with 8 nucleotides matching TRBD1. With 6 bases clipped from V and 3 bases from J, the junction kept 4 bases outside the gene matches. CDR3 length equals 13 residues. From germline, CDR1 is MNHNY and CDR2 SVGAGI (reference sequence). CDR3 sequence reads: CASRQGGGYEQYF. CDR3 sequence (DNA): TGTGCCAGCAGACAGGGGGGCGGCTACGAGCAGTACTTC.

CDR3 nucleotides: TGCGCCAGCAGCCAGGTACAGGGGCAGGGCTACACCTTC. This sequence encodes CASSQVQGQGYTF. The chain links TRBV5-1 to TRBJ1-2, with TRBD1 matching over 7 bases. The CDR3 is made up of 13 amino acids. The germline V gene encodes CDR1 SGHRS and CDR2 YFSETQ. V was clipped by 4 bases and J by 8 bases; unmatched bases: 8.

Comments on this clone: This same CDR3 is encoded by further DNA sequences in the sample. This chain links TRBV5-8 with TRBJ2-3, with no clear D. Trimming removed 0 bases from V and 4 bases from J, with 0 bases in between. The CDR3 is made up of 11 amino acids. CDR1 and CDR2 from the germline V gene are SGHTS and YDEGEE. CDR3 DNA: TGTGCCAGCAGCTTGGCAGATACGCAGTATTTT. The encoded protein is CASSLADTQYF.

The V gene is TRBV5-4, the J gene TRBJ2-1; possibly TRBD2 for D (6 bases). V was clipped by 0 bases and J by 7 bases, with 17 bases between them. The CDR3 consists of 16 residues. Germline-derived CDR1 and CDR2 are SGHNT and YYREEE (reference sequence). The CDR3 nucleotides are TGTGCCAGCAGCTTGGCTCGGGGACTGCTCGAAAATGAGCAGTTCTTC. Residues: CASSLARGLLENEQFF.

This rearrangement joins TRBV10-1 to TRBJ2-7; 9 nucleotides line up with TRBD2. The V and J ends lost 0 bases and 3 bases, in that order; junction bases with no gene match: 15. CDR3 length equals 19 residues. The germline V gene encodes CDR1 WNHNN and CDR2 SYGVQD (reference sequence). The CDR3 loop is CASSESVVYSAGGVYEQYF. The CDR3 region has the DNA TGCGCCAGCAGTGAGTCGGTGGTGTATAGCGCGGGAGGGGTCTACGAGCAGTACTTC.

This sequence joins TRBV4-1 and TRBJ1-6; D possibly corresponds to TRBD1 (6 bases). The ends were cut back, 4 bases at V and 10 bases at J, with 17 bases in the middle. The length of the CDR3 is 15 residues. CDR1 is MGHRA and CDR2 is YSYEKL in the germline V gene. The CDR3 nucleotides read TGCGCCAGCAGCCCAGAGGGGGAAGGCGCGTCACCCCTCCACTTT. Its protein is CASSPEGEGASPLHF.

The chain recombines TRBV27 with TRBJ2-2; TRBD1 agrees at 8 bases. The germline V gene has CDR1 MNHEY and CDR2 SMNVEV (reference sequence). The CDR3 has 13 residues. Trimming removed 6 bases from V and 7 bases from J; junction bases left unmatched: 4. Here the CDR3 reads CASRRTGSGELFF. CDR3 DNA sequence: TGTGCCAGCAGGAGGACAGGGAGCGGGGAGCTGTTTTTT.

The V and J genes are TRBV4-1 and TRBJ1-5, with a possible D match to TRBD1 (5 bases). This CDR3 region has 14 residues. V lost 0 bases and J 8 bases, leaving 11 bases between the germline ends. Germline V lookup: CDR1 MGHRA, CDR2 YSYEKL. The chain's CDR3 is CASSQDRVHEPQHF. The CDR3 DNA follows: TGCGCCAGCAGCCAAGACAGGGTGCATGAGCCCCAGCATTTT.

The chain recombines TRBV9 with TRBJ2-7, with 11 bases matching TRBD1. V shed 3 bases and J 5 bases; nucleotides not matched to a gene: 7. CDR1 and CDR2 (germline): SGDLS, YYNGEE. The CDR3 contains 15 residues. CDR3 DNA: TGTGCCAGCAGCGGACATGGACAGGGGGCGGACGAGCAGTACTTC. Residues: CASSGHGQGADEQYF. Together with reference TRBV9 and TRBJ2-7, the CDR3 gives the full variable domain: DSGVTQTPKHLITATGQRVTLRCSPRSGDLSVYWYQQSLDQGLQFLIQYYNGEERAKGNILERFSAQQFPDLHSELNLSSLELGDSALYFCASSGHGQGADEQYFGPGTRLTVT.

This clone was found once. The rearrangement joins TRBV2 to TRBJ2-7, with 8 bases identical to TRBD2. The junction had 3 bases not matched to a gene; V was cut back by 5 bases and J by 0 bases. Germline CDR1 is SNHLY and CDR2 is FYNNEI. This CDR3 comprises 14 residues. Here the CDR3 reads CASSTGLDSYEQYF. DNA of the CDR3: TGTGCCAGCAGTACGGGACTAGACTCCTACGAGCAGTACTTC.

This clone was counted at least ten times. The same CDR3 arises from other DNA sequences in this sample as well. The chain uses TRBV7-2 and TRBJ1-1; 7 bases match TRBD1. Germline V gene lookup returns CDR1 SGHTA and CDR2 FQGNSA. Germline trimming cut 4 bases from V and 4 bases from J; bases unmatched to any gene: 6. This CDR3 has 14 residues. The CDR3, as DNA: TGTGCCAGCAGCTCCAGACAGGGCCGCACTGAAGCTTTCTTT. Translated, it gives CASSSRQGRTEAFF.

V and J are TRBV28 and TRBJ2-5; TRBD1 matches 9 bases. V shed 6 bases and J 5 bases; nucleotides not matched to a gene: 10. The germline V gene has CDR1 MDHEN and CDR2 SYDVKM. This CDR3 has 15 amino acids. CDR3 DNA sequence: TGTGCCAGCAGCCTACAGGGGGCGCGGGAGGAGACCCAGTACTTC. As protein: CASSLQGAREETQYF.

This chain connects TRBV5-1 to TRBJ1-1; a possible D gene is TRBD1 (5 bases). This CDR3 is 12 amino acids long. Trimming left V 4 bases short and J 10 bases short, with 14 bases between. Germline V CDR1 and CDR2: SGHRS, YFSETQ. CDR3 sequence: CASSNQGPGAFF. The CDR3 DNA follows: TGCGCCAGCAGCAATCAGGGACCTGGAGCTTTCTTT.